A selection of T cell receptor beta chains follows, all from one sample in a study of OX40 agonist ivuxolimab in advanced cancers. Using immunoSEQ multiplex PCR, the repertoire was profiled, and TCRdb retains in-frame clones only, with some absent. The sample records 55,000 to 80,000 clones, nearly 90% being singletons. Specimen: CD4+ or CD8+ T cells sorted from blood, collected in a trial of the OX40 agonist ivuxolimab. The receptors shown here come from an adult with an advanced solid tumor such as melanoma, head and neck, liver or kidney cancer. The CDR3 runs from the conserved cysteine through the conserved F or W. A D gene is named only where the DNA matches it firmly. Clone size is given for some rows only: seen once, a few or many times, or a class if the clone is expanded.

d_gene: TRBD1
j_gene: TRBJ2-7
abundance: -
v_gene: TRBV5-1
CDR3aa: CASSLDRSRDRDYEQYF
CDR3nt: TGCGCCAGCAGCTTGGACAGGAGTCGGGACAGGGATTACGAGCAGTACTTC

d_gene: TRBD1
j_gene: TRBJ1-2
abundance: -
v_gene: TRBV19
CDR3aa: CASSIPDRGMRGDGYTF
CDR3nt: TGTGCCAGTAGTATCCCTGACAGGGGTATGCGTGGTGATGGCTACACCTTC

d_gene: -
j_gene: TRBJ2-3
abundance: -
v_gene: TRBV7-3
CDR3aa: CASSLFWYWTAVWPDTQYF
CDR3nt: TGTGCCAGCAGCTTATTTTGGTATTGGACAGCAGTTTGGCCAGATACGCAGTATTTT

d_gene: -
j_gene: TRBJ2-3
abundance: -
v_gene: TRBV27
CDR3aa: CASSPPRRSTDTQYF
CDR3nt: TGTGCCAGCAGTCCCCCGCGTCGGAGCACAGATACGCAGTATTTT

d_gene: -
j_gene: TRBJ2-7
abundance: -
v_gene: TRBV5-4
CDR3aa: CASSFWTQTYEQYF
CDR3nt: TGTGCCAGCAGCTTCTGGACACAGACCTACGAGCAGTACTTC

d_gene: TRBD1
j_gene: TRBJ1-6
abundance: -
v_gene: TRBV4-1
CDR3aa: CASIQPGTANSPLHF
CDR3nt: TGCGCCAGCATCCAACCCGGGACAGCCAATTCACCCCTCCACTTT

d_gene: -
j_gene: TRBJ2-3
abundance: -
v_gene: TRBV5-1
CDR3aa: CASTQEPGPFTDTQYF
CDR3nt: TGCGCCAGCACCCAAGAGCCGGGACCTTTCACAGATACGCAGTATTTT

d_gene: TRBD2
j_gene: TRBJ2-5
abundance: -
v_gene: TRBV19
CDR3aa: CASNPAGARETQYF
CDR3nt: TGTGCCAGTAACCCAGCGGGAGCACGAGAGACCCAGTACTTC

d_gene: -
j_gene: TRBJ1-2
abundance: -
v_gene: TRBV9
CDR3aa: CASSVLQSTNYGYTF
CDR3nt: TGTGCCAGCAGCGTACTTCAATCTACTAACTATGGCTACACCTTC

d_gene: TRBD2
j_gene: TRBJ2-1
abundance: -
v_gene: TRBV19
CDR3aa: CATSVGLAYEQFF
CDR3nt: TGTGCCACCTCCGTGGGACTAGCATATGAGCAGTTCTTC

d_gene: -
j_gene: TRBJ2-7
abundance: -
v_gene: TRBV7-8
CDR3aa: CASSLEEAGPYEQYF
CDR3nt: TGCGCCAGCAGCTTAGAGGAGGCGGGACCCTACGAGCAGTACTTC

d_gene: -
j_gene: TRBJ2-1
abundance: -
v_gene: TRBV11-2
CDR3aa: CASSVDYNEQFF
CDR3nt: TGTGCCAGCAGCGTGGATTACAATGAGCAGTTCTTC

d_gene: -
j_gene: TRBJ2-1
abundance: -
v_gene: TRBV15
CDR3aa: CATGLGRYNEQFF
CDR3nt: TGTGCAACCGGGCTAGGCCGGTACAATGAGCAGTTCTTC

d_gene: -
j_gene: TRBJ2-2
abundance: -
v_gene: TRBV30
CDR3aa: CAWWGARNTGELFF
CDR3nt: TGTGCCTGGTGGGGGGCCCGGAACACCGGGGAGCTGTTTTTT

d_gene: -
j_gene: TRBJ1-1
abundance: -
v_gene: TRBV6-1
CDR3aa: CATWENTEAFF
CDR3nt: TGTGCCACATGGGAAAACACTGAAGCTTTCTTT

d_gene: TRBD1
j_gene: TRBJ1-2
abundance: -
v_gene: TRBV27
CDR3aa: CASSSTGTVGGYTF
CDR3nt: TGTGCCAGCAGTTCCACCGGGACAGTTGGGGGCTACACCTTC

d_gene: -
j_gene: TRBJ2-1
abundance: -
v_gene: TRBV14
CDR3aa: CASSQGGSYNEQFF
CDR3nt: TGTGCCAGCAGCCAAGGGGGGTCCTACAATGAGCAGTTCTTC

d_gene: -
j_gene: TRBJ1-1
abundance: once
v_gene: TRBV19
CDR3aa: CASSIAAGTEAFF
CDR3nt: TGTGCCAGTAGTATAGCGGCGGGCACTGAAGCTTTCTTT

d_gene: -
j_gene: TRBJ2-2
abundance: -
v_gene: TRBV4-1
CDR3aa: CASSPPGQGQYAGELFF
CDR3nt: TGCGCCAGCAGCCCCCCGGGGCAGGGGCAATATGCCGGGGAGCTGTTTTTT

d_gene: -
j_gene: TRBJ2-1
abundance: -
v_gene: TRBV5-4
CDR3aa: CASSLLDGFEQFF
CDR3nt: TGTGCCAGCAGCTTACTAGACGGTTTTGAGCAGTTCTTC

d_gene: -
j_gene: TRBJ1-6
abundance: -
v_gene: TRBV2
CDR3aa: CASAAGVNSPLHF
CDR3nt: TGTGCCAGCGCAGCAGGGGTCAATTCACCCCTCCACTTT

d_gene: -
j_gene: TRBJ2-3
abundance: -
v_gene: TRBV18
CDR3aa: CASSATGYETDTQYF
CDR3nt: TGTGCCAGCTCAGCAACAGGGTATGAAACAGATACGCAGTATTTT

d_gene: -
j_gene: TRBJ2-2
abundance: -
v_gene: TRBV6-1
CDR3aa: CASSESPLALGVGELFF
CDR3nt: TGTGCCAGCAGTGAAAGCCCTTTAGCGCTGGGGGTCGGGGAGCTGTTTTTT

d_gene: -
j_gene: TRBJ1-3
abundance: -
v_gene: TRBV18
CDR3aa: CASSPRDDGNTIYF
CDR3nt: TGTGCCAGCTCACCCCGGGACGACGGAAACACCATATATTTT

d_gene: -
j_gene: TRBJ2-4
abundance: -
v_gene: TRBV11-2
CDR3aa: CASSVDTWENIQYF
CDR3nt: TGTGCCAGCAGCGTAGACACCTGGGAAAACATTCAGTACTTC

d_gene: -
j_gene: TRBJ2-7
abundance: medium-sized
v_gene: TRBV2
CDR3aa: CASGSGSSYEQYF
CDR3nt: TGTGCCAGCGGGTCGGGCAGCTCCTACGAGCAGTACTTC

d_gene: TRBD1
j_gene: TRBJ2-7
abundance: -
v_gene: TRBV7-9
CDR3aa: CASSSQTGEFLNEQYF
CDR3nt: TGTGCCAGCAGCTCCCAGACAGGGGAATTTCTCAACGAGCAGTACTTC

d_gene: -
j_gene: TRBJ2-7
abundance: -
v_gene: TRBV6-1
CDR3aa: CASRFPRLLEEQYF
CDR3nt: TGTGCCAGCAGGTTCCCCAGACTGCTCGAGGAGCAGTACTTC

d_gene: -
j_gene: TRBJ2-7
abundance: -
v_gene: TRBV10-1
CDR3aa: CASSDSYEQYF
CDR3nt: TGCGCCAGCAGCGACAGCTACGAGCAGTACTTC

d_gene: -
j_gene: TRBJ2-4
abundance: -
v_gene: TRBV9
CDR3aa: CASSVNSFKNIQYF
CDR3nt: TGTGCCAGCAGCGTCAACAGCTTCAAAAACATTCAGTACTTC

d_gene: -
j_gene: TRBJ1-1
abundance: -
v_gene: TRBV7-3
CDR3aa: CASSSLGTGTEAFF
CDR3nt: TGTGCCAGCAGCTCCCTAGGGACCGGCACTGAAGCTTTCTTT

d_gene: -
j_gene: TRBJ1-5
abundance: -
v_gene: TRBV7-9
CDR3aa: CASSRTDQPQHF
CDR3nt: TGTGCCAGCAGCAGAACCGATCAGCCCCAGCATTTT

d_gene: TRBD1
j_gene: TRBJ2-3
abundance: -
v_gene: TRBV13
CDR3aa: CASSNSPGQGPRDTQYF
CDR3nt: TGTGCCAGCAGCAACAGCCCGGGACAGGGTCCACGGGATACGCAGTATTTT

d_gene: TRBD1
j_gene: TRBJ1-4
abundance: -
v_gene: TRBV7-9
CDR3aa: CASSFPGQGLGEKLFF
CDR3nt: TGTGCCAGCAGCTTCCCTGGACAGGGGTTAGGGGAAAAACTGTTTTTT

d_gene: TRBD1
j_gene: TRBJ2-1
abundance: -
v_gene: TRBV18
CDR3aa: CASSPTPGQEISTYNEQFF
CDR3nt: TGTGCCAGCTCACCAACACCGGGACAGGAAATATCAACCTACAATGAGCAGTTCTTC

d_gene: -
j_gene: TRBJ2-1
abundance: -
v_gene: TRBV7-9
CDR3aa: CASSPPDQYNEQFF
CDR3nt: TGTGCCAGCAGCCCTCCCGACCAGTACAATGAGCAGTTCTTC

d_gene: -
j_gene: TRBJ2-7
abundance: -
v_gene: TRBV5-1
CDR3aa: CASSFIEPEVEQYF
CDR3nt: TGCGCCAGCAGCTTCATAGAACCTGAGGTCGAGCAGTACTTC